This record covers a single T cell receptor beta chain. These data belong to a study of T cells in Graves' hyperthyroidism and ophthalmopathy. Amplification of TCR beta CDR3 regions used RNA as the template. The primer set for the first-round RT-PCR of the TCR CDR3 was HTBI. Each CDR3 protein gets one entry after TCRdb re-called the multiplex PCR reads with MiXCR. This sample has hundreds of thousands of distinct CDR3 sequences, with about 38% found just once. The CDR3 spans 13 residues. The germline V gene encodes CDR1 LNHNV and CDR2 YYDKDF (reference sequence). Trimming shortened V by 9 bases and J by 5 bases, and 14 bases separated the two germline ends.

This clonotype was obtained from a man aged 18 to 30 with Graves' hyperthyroidism. The sequenced material came from blood. The chain has TRBV15 and TRBJ1-5, with D hard to call. The CDR3 sequence is CATSGSGDQPQHF. The CDR3 DNA sequence: TGTGCCACGTCGGGATCAGGCGATCAGCCCCAGCATTTT. Based on the CDR3 plus reference TRBV15 and TRBJ1-5, the full variable domain is DAMVIQNPRYQVTQFGKPVTLSCSQTLNHNVMYWYQQKSSQAPKLLFHYYDKDFNNEADTPDNFQSRRPNTSFCFLDIRSPGLGDTAMYLCATSGSGDQPQHFGDGTRLSIL.